These 26 T cell receptor beta chains originate from one sample sequenced in a study of blood T cells in healthy people across ages. A second PCR of 7 to 11 cycles used a sample-barcoded 5' primer and a J-beta primer mix. TCRdb analysed the 5' RACE reads with MiXCR anew, one entry per CDR3 protein. Among about 690,000 distinct CDR3 sequences listed, around 43% were seen once. Sequencing was done on a sample of blood. Receptors originate from an elderly man in good health.

The chain combines TRBV7-9 with TRBJ2-3; 9 bases agree with TRBD1. CDR3 length: 16 residues. V was clipped by 3 bases and J by 1 base; unmatched bases: 5. Germline values: CDR1 SEHNR, CDR2 FQNEAQ (reference sequence). CDR3 in amino acids: CASSFAWTGGTDTQYF. CDR3 sequence (DNA): TGTGCCAGCAGCTTTGCTTGGACAGGGGGCACAGATACGCAGTATTTT.

This clonotype was detected a few times. As DNA, the CDR3 is TGTGCCAGCAGTCTCCAAGCGGGTAGTAGATCAGATACGCAGTATTTT. Protein product: CASSLQAGSRSDTQYF. This rearrangement joins TRBV27 to TRBJ2-3; TRBD2 might be the D (6 bases). This CDR3 contains 16 residues. The germline V gene has CDR1 MNHEY and CDR2 SMNVEV (reference sequence). Trimming stripped 5 bases from V and 4 bases from J, with 19 bases between.

The sample holds a few counts of this clonotype. The chain is built from TRBV7-2 and TRBJ1-4; TRBD1 might be the D (6 bases). The CDR3 spans 15 residues. Trimming took off 5 bases at V and 4 bases at J, with 14 bases between the two ends. Germline loops: CDR1 SGHTA, CDR2 FQGNSA. CDR3 sequence (DNA): TGTGCCAGCAGCCCGCGGACAGTTAGTAATGAAAAACTGTTTTTT. This gives the protein CASSPRTVSNEKLFF.

This clonotype was seen a few times. The chain couples TRBV28 to TRBJ2-7, with a tentative D call TRBD2 (5 bases). CDR3 length: 15 amino acids. Germline CDR1 MDHEN, CDR2 SYDVKM. V lost 2 bases to trimming and J lost 2 bases, with 13 bases between them. The CDR3 DNA reads as TGTGCCAGCAGTTTAGGCGGGTACCAGCCCTACGAGCAGTACTTC. It specifies CASSLGGYQPYEQYF.

V and J are TRBV4-1 and TRBJ2-1; no clear D. The CDR3 loop spans 16 amino acids. Germline V gives CDR1 MGHRA, CDR2 YSYEKL. V was shortened by 3 bases and J by 0 bases, with 12 bases between the two germline ends. CDR3 DNA sequence: TGCGCCAGCAGCCAGGTTGACTTGGTCTCCTACAATGAGCAGTTCTTC. It yields the protein CASSQVDLVSYNEQFF.

The V call is TRBV7-2, the J call TRBJ1-1; no definite D call. The CDR3 sequence is 13 residues long. Deletions cut 1 base from V and 6 bases from J, with 9 bases between. The germline gives CDR1 SGHTA, CDR2 FQGNSA. The CDR3: CASSLVVQAEAFF. The CDR3 DNA reads as TGTGCCAGCAGCTTAGTTGTCCAGGCTGAAGCTTTCTTT.

The V gene is TRBV28, the J gene TRBJ2-2; D gene ambiguous. The CDR3 loop spans 15 amino acids. The V gene's germline CDR1 is MDHEN and CDR2 SYDVKM. V was cut by 9 bases and J by 0 bases, with 14 bases left in between. The CDR3 region is CASRSLAANTGELFF. In DNA form, the CDR3 reads TGTGCCAGTCGAAGTCTGGCAGCGAACACCGGGGAGCTGTTTTTT.

The rearrangement joins TRBV7-2 to TRBJ1-4; D gene unclear. V was shortened by 4 bases and J by 2 bases, with 11 bases between the two germline ends. Per germline, CDR1 SGHTA and CDR2 FQGNSA. The CDR3 sequence is 15 residues long. The CDR3 sequence: CASSSRVWTNEKLFF. CDR3 nucleotide sequence: TGTGCCAGCAGCTCCCGGGTGTGGACTAATGAAAAACTGTTTTTT. Full variable domain (remainder filled in from reference TRBV7-2 and TRBJ1-4): GAGVSQSPSNKVTEKGKDVELRCDPISGHTALYWYRQSLGQGLEFLIYFQGNSAPDKSGLPSDRFSAERTGGSVSTLTIQRTQQEDSAVYLCASSSRVWTNEKLFFGSGTQLSVL.

This clonotype was observed a handful of times. The chain joins TRBV7-9 to TRBJ2-1; 14 bases agree with TRBD2. This CDR3 has 16 residues. From germline, CDR1 is SEHNR and CDR2 FQNEAQ (reference sequence). V shed 5 bases and J 4 bases; nucleotides not matched to a gene: 4. The CDR3: CASSLRTSGGYNEQFF. Here the CDR3 DNA reads TGTGCCAGCAGCCTCAGGACTAGCGGGGGGTACAATGAGCAGTTCTTC.

The V and J genes are TRBV12-3 or TRBV12-4 and TRBJ2-1; 14 bases align to TRBD2. V shed 5 bases and J 1 base; nucleotides not matched to a gene: 13. This CDR3 region has 20 residues. The CDR3 spells CASSRTRTSGGPVSYNEQFF. Here the CDR3 DNA reads TGTGCCAGCAGTCGGACCCGGACTAGCGGGGGGCCAGTATCCTACAATGAGCAGTTCTTC.

In this sample, this clonotype turned up a few times. The chain has TRBV12-3 or TRBV12-4 and TRBJ2-7, with a weak D call TRBD2 (6 bases). The better agreement between TRBJ2-4 and the DNA end casts doubt on the J call. This CDR3 contains 13 residues. CDR3: CASSSGAGNIQYF. Written as DNA, the CDR3 is TGTGCCAGCAGTTCCGGAGCGGGTAACATTCAGTACTTC.

This clonotype was seen at least ten times. This chain connects TRBV10-3 to TRBJ2-7; 7 bases match TRBD1. With V trimmed by 11 bases and J by 5 bases, 9 bases remained unmatched. The CDR3 has 12 residues. Germline V gene sequence: CDR1 ENHRY, CDR2 SYGVKD. DNA of the CDR3: TGTGCCCCGACGACAGGGCCCGACGAGCAGTACTTC. Protein: CAPTTGPDEQYF.

This clonotype showed up many times. The chain recombines TRBV5-1 with TRBJ1-5, with 7 bases that match TRBD1. The CDR3 runs 15 residues. The germline V gene encodes CDR1 SGHRS and CDR2 YFSETQ. Trimming removed 0 bases from V and 7 bases from J; junction bases left unmatched: 7. CDR3 sequence (DNA): TGCGCCAGCAGCTTGGCTCAGGGGGTAGGGCAGCCCCAGCATTTT. Translated, it gives CASSLAQGVGQPQHF.

J is TRBJ1-4 and V is TRBV5-4; 11 nucleotides match TRBD1. The ends lost 4 bases at V and 6 bases at J; junction bases unmatched: 5. CDR1 SGHNT and CDR2 YYREEE come from the germline V gene (reference sequence). This CDR3 region has 15 residues. In DNA form, the CDR3 reads TGTGCCAGCAGCGAGGGACAGGGGGGATATGAAAAACTGTTTTTT. As protein: CASSEGQGGYEKLFF.

This chain links TRBV6-1 with TRBJ2-7; no clear D gene. The CDR3 has 15 amino acids. V was trimmed by 6 bases and J by 0 bases, leaving 15 bases between them. CDR1 is MNHNS and CDR2 is SASEGT in the germline V gene. This CDR3 is CASRRIHPSSYEQYF. For the CDR3, the DNA is TGTGCCAGCAGAAGGATTCATCCTAGCTCCTACGAGCAGTACTTC.

This clonotype was observed a handful of times. The genes are TRBV5-5 and TRBJ2-7; TRBD1 matches 8 bases. V lost 1 base, J lost 2 bases, and 14 bases stayed unmatched. The CDR3 contains 18 residues. Germline V gives CDR1 SGHKS, CDR2 YYEKEE (reference sequence). The CDR3 loop is CASSLRWAGGAGTYEQYF. DNA of the CDR3: TGTGCCAGCAGCTTGCGATGGGCAGGGGGCGCGGGGACCTACGAGCAGTACTTC.

Points on this clonotype: This sequence may be a read error, since a much larger clone differs from it by one base. The rearrangement joins TRBV4-3 to TRBJ1-1; D is perhaps TRBD1 (6 bases). Germline V lookup: CDR1 LGHNA, CDR2 YSLEER. V was cut by 4 bases and J by 6 bases, with 18 bases left in between. The CDR3 loop spans 15 amino acids. The CDR3 DNA reads as TGCGCCAGCAGCCCCACCTGGACAGTAAACGCTGAAGCTTTCTTT. Protein sequence: CASSPTWTVNAEAFF.

The table lists this clonotype with a few counts. The chain joins TRBV9 to TRBJ2-1; 10 nucleotides agree with TRBD1. The germline V gene encodes CDR1 SGDLS and CDR2 YYNGEE. The CDR3 has 15 amino acids. V lost 0 bases and J lost 7; bases outside the gene matches: 4. The CDR3 spells CASSVEGTGANEQFF. The CDR3, as DNA: TGTGCCAGCAGCGTAGAGGGGACAGGGGCAAATGAGCAGTTCTTC.

This clonotype was found many times. The V and J genes are TRBV6-2 or TRBV6-3 and TRBJ1-6; D gene ambiguous. This CDR3 is 11 amino acids long. Germline lookup yields CDR1 MNHEY and CDR2 SVGEGT. The germline V and J ends were trimmed by 4 bases and 7 bases, with 2 bases remaining between them. The CDR3 sequence is CASSWNSPLHF. CDR3 nucleotides: TGTGCCAGCAGTTGGAATTCACCCCTCCACTTT.

This clonotype was seen a few times. The chain employs TRBV2 and TRBJ2-1; D ambiguous. CDR1 is SNHLY, CDR2 FYNNEI, per germline. V lost 8 bases, J lost 12 bases, and 5 bases lay in between. The CDR3 has 8 residues. This chain's CDR3 is CASDGQFF. As DNA, the CDR3 is TGTGCCAGCGACGGGCAGTTCTTC.

This clonotype was found once. The gene calls are TRBV7-2 and TRBJ2-3; D might be TRBD1 (5 bases). The germline gives CDR1 SGHTA, CDR2 FQGNSA. The ends were cut back, 5 bases at V and 3 bases at J, with 12 bases in the middle. The CDR3 runs to 14 residues. The CDR3 DNA reads TGTGCCAGCAGCGCCAGGGCCCATACAGATACGCAGTATTTT. Its translation is CASSARAHTDTQYF.

This chain uses TRBV20-1 with TRBJ2-7, with 10 nucleotides matching TRBD2. V lost 4 bases to trimming and J lost 3 bases; unmatched junction nucleotides: 3. In germline, CDR1 is DFQATT, CDR2 SNEGSKA (reference sequence). This CDR3 spans 13 amino acids. Here the CDR3 DNA reads TGCAGTGCTACGAGACTAGCGGGCTACGAGCAGTACTTC. Translating it yields CSATRLAGYEQYF.

This rearrangement joins TRBV20-1 to TRBJ1-2, with 9 bases aligning to TRBD1. The CDR3 has 14 amino acids. Losses at the gene ends were 5 bases for V and 5 bases for J; bases not matched to a gene: 9. Germline values: CDR1 DFQATT, CDR2 SNEGSKA (reference sequence). CDR3 loop: CSAPRQGVGYGYTF. DNA for the CDR3: TGCAGTGCTCCGAGACAGGGGGTTGGGTATGGCTACACCTTC.

This rearrangement joins TRBV3-1 to TRBJ2-7; 9 bases are shared with TRBD2. Germline CDR1 LGHDT, CDR2 YNNKEL (reference sequence). Trimming took 4 bases from V and 2 from J; bases not matched to a gene: 9. The CDR3 runs to 16 residues. The chain's CDR3 is CASSPHLRGGPYEQYF. The CDR3 DNA follows: TGTGCCAGCAGCCCACACTTGCGGGGGGGCCCCTACGAGCAGTACTTC.

CDR3 in DNA: TGTGCCATCAGTGCGTCGACAGGGGGCGACTATGGCTACACCTTC. Amino acid sequence: CAISASTGGDYGYTF. V and J are TRBV10-3 and TRBJ1-2; 10 bases agree with TRBD1. Germline CDR1 reads ENHRY; CDR2 reads SYGVKD. This CDR3 contains 15 residues. J lost 3 bases, V lost 4 bases, and 5 bases had no gene match.

V gene TRBV28 combines with J gene TRBJ2-5; 7 nucleotides match TRBD1. Germline V gene data show CDR1 as MDHEN and CDR2 as SYDVKM. The CDR3 runs to 12 residues. The J segment lost 5 bases and the V segment lost 6 bases, leaving 3 bases of the junction unmatched. The CDR3 here is CASRRGHETQYF. The CDR3 DNA sequence: TGTGCCAGCAGGAGGGGGCATGAGACCCAGTACTTC.